This T cell receptor (beta chain) stems from a study of T cells expressing NK-cell markers. TCRdb re-called the 5' RACE reads and shows each CDR3 protein once, DNA omitted. The sample totals 350,000 to 400,000 distinct CDR3 sequences. Sequenced: blood T cells: a sorted CD56 or NKG2C T cell subset, CD4+ or CD8+ T cells, or bulk PBMC T cells (not recorded which). The receptor's source is a woman between 50 and 59 years old in good health.

CDR3 amino acids: CASSTQRGTEAFF. The rearrangement uses TRBV3-1 and TRBJ1-1. The CDR3 sequence is 13 residues long. The V gene's germline CDR1 is LGHDT and CDR2 YNNKEL (reference sequence).